This T cell receptor beta chain came from a study of regulatory T cells in long-lasting Graves disease. Study observations and caveats: Between persistent patients, 2,500 to 3,500 public clonotypes were shared, exceeding the 900 to 1,000 shared between new patients.

Of note for this clonotype: Its antigen is not known.

V lost 6 bases and J lost 6; bases outside the gene matches: 5. CDR3 length: 13 amino acids. Libraries of TCR beta came from iRepertoire HTBI primers plus Arm-PCR of CDR3 regions. Authors' methods: In the combined samples, under 80 TRBV and some 14 TRBJ segments were identified. Each CDR3 protein gets one entry after TCRdb re-called the multiplex PCR reads with MiXCR. V and J calls and clone size were set by TCRdb, not the authors. The sample includes about 300,000 distinct CDR3 sequences, more than 20% seen only once; the top ten take 45% to 70%. As to time point: persistent/refractory GD, antithyroid drugs over 5 years with positive TRAb. RNA from PBMCs was the source of the TCR library.

The V and J genes are TRBV12-3 or TRBV12-4 and TRBJ2-4, with 7 positions matching TRBD1. The sample in question was peripheral blood mononuclear cells (PBMCs), obtained when the disease was refractory, from a patient treated with antithyroid drugs. This TCR derives from a female donor with Graves disease. The CDR3 sequence is CASSPGTVNIQYF. DNA for the CDR3: TGTGCCAGCAGCCCCGGGACAGTAAACATTCAGTACTTC.